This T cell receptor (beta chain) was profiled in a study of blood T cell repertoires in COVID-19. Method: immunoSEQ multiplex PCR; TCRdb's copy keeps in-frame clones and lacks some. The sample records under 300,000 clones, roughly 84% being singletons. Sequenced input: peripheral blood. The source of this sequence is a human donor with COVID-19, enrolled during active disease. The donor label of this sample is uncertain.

For the CDR3, the DNA is TGCAGCGTTGCTCTAGCGCAAGATTACTACGAGCAGTACTTC. This codes for CSVALAQDYYEQYF. This sequence joins TRBV29-1 and TRBJ2-7; tentative D call: TRBD2 (6 bases). Trimming cost V 4 bases and J 3 bases, with 16 bases left between them. This CDR3 region has 14 residues. Germline assignment: CDR1 SQVTM and CDR2 ANQGSEA.